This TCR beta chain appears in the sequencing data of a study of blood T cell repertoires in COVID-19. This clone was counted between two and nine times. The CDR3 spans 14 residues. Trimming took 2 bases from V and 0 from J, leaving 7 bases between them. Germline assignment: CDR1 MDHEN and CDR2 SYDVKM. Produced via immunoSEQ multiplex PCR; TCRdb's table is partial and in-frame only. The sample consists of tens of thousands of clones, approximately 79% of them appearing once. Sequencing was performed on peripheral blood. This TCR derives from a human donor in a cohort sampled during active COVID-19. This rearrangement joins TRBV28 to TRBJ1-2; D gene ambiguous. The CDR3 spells CASSLVSTNYGYTF. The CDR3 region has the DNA TGTGCCAGCAGTTTAGTCAGTACTAACTATGGCTACACCTTC.